The clone carrying this T cell receptor (beta chain) has a handful of counts. At the DNA level, this CDR3 is encoded by other sequences in the same sample as well. Cohort assignment relied on participant-reported clinical history. This sample is drawn from a study of blood T cell repertoires in COVID-19. V trimming: 1 base; J trimming: 2 bases; junction bases outside the gene matches: 2. Germline-derived CDR1 and CDR2 are LGHDT and YNNKEL (reference sequence). CDR3 length equals 16 residues. Profiled with immunoSEQ multiplex PCR; TCRdb holds only in-frame clones, not every one. The sample carries approximately 470,000 clones, about 90% recorded once.

The V call is TRBV3-1 (or the pseudogene TRBV3-2), the J call TRBJ2-2, with 9 bases that match TRBD2. Sequenced sample: PBMCs or T cells enriched from blood (not recorded which). This TCR derives from a woman between 18 and 29 years old who had recovered from COVID-19. The CDR3 DNA is TGTGCCAGCAGCCAAGGGCTAGCGGGAAACACCGGGGAGCTGTTTTTT. Protein: CASSQGLAGNTGELFF.